This TCR beta chain was recorded in a study of graft-versus-host responses after intestinal transplantation. Study summary: Recipients across the board were started on anti-thymocyte globulin induction, then kept on tacrolimus and steroids for about 3 years. Findings of the study overall: Ileal or blood samples showed some GvH clones first, and such clones were also found in recipient marrow.

Concerning this clone: What it binds is unknown.

Some clones are missing from TCRdb's copy, which holds only in-frame ones; the method was immunoSEQ multiplex PCR. The data hold tens of thousands of clones, with 85% to 90% observed a single time. V lost 5 bases and J 4 bases, leaving 11 bases between the germline ends. Looked up from germline, CDR1 is SGHAT and CDR2 is FQNNGV. This CDR3 is 13 amino acids long. The chain is built from TRBV11-2 and TRBJ1-1, with a possible D match to TRBD1 (5 bases). The sequence was obtained from a human donor who received an intestinal transplant. The material was unstimulated CD4+ T cells sorted from spleen or lymph node cells, obtained before intestinal transplant. The CDR3 DNA sequence: TGTGCCAGCAGCCCCAGGGCGGCCACTGAAGCTTTCTTT. It translates to CASSPRAATEAFF.